This TCR beta chain originates from a study of CD8 T cells in ankylosing spondylitis. Germline lookup yields CDR1 SGHRS and CDR2 YFSETQ. The CDR3 totals 18 residues. V was clipped by 4 bases and J by 2 bases; unmatched bases: 14. Whole-study findings and limits: What appeared characteristic of ankylosing spondylitis blood was a TCR beta motif of fewer than ten highly homologous variants. Disease-linked clones were CD8+ and relatively rare in peripheral blood. It was reported that disease-linked clones were significantly enriched in matched ankylosing spondylitis synovial fluid.

Libraries of TCR beta came from quantitative 5'-RACE with molecular barcodes. TCRdb analysed the 5' RACE reads with MiXCR anew, one entry per CDR3 protein. This sample has approximately 550,000 distinct CDR3 sequences, with roughly 13% found just once. A few counts support this clonotype. The target antigen is unknown. The TCR originated in a male donor with ankylosing spondylitis. Material: blood, either unsorted or a sorted T cell fraction (not recorded which). The V gene is TRBV5-1, the J gene TRBJ1-2; 10 bases are shared with TRBD1. The CDR3 here is CASSLDRGTGALNYGYTF. CDR3 bases: TGCGCCAGCAGCCTCGATCGCGGGACAGGGGCCTTGAACTATGGCTACACCTTC.